The next 12 T cell receptor beta chains were all read from a single sample in a study of shared T cell receptors in the human thymus. Method: immunoSEQ multiplex PCR; TCRdb's copy keeps in-frame clones and lacks some. There are more than 550,000 clones in the sample; more than 70% occur only once, and 0.0094% lies in the top ten. In addition, the sample was reused for a study of human thymus T cells.

Sequencing used thymocytes. The source is a boy less than two years old with a congenital heart defect.

This chain joins TRBV10-2 and TRBJ1-2, with a weak D call TRBD1 (5 bases). In germline, CDR1 is WSHSY, CDR2 SAAADI. Trimming stripped 7 bases from V and 2 bases from J, with 14 bases between. The length of the CDR3 is 14 residues. As DNA, the CDR3 is TGCGCCAGCAACCCGACAGACAAGAACTATGGCTACACCTTC. The encoded protein is CASNPTDKNYGYTF.

The chain recombines TRBV18 with TRBJ1-2, with D tentatively TRBD1 (5 bases). The CDR3 runs 14 residues. Trimming took 6 bases from V and 6 from J, leaving 17 bases between them. Germline-derived CDR1 and CDR2 are KGHSH and LQKENI. The CDR3 loop reads CASSQASGKNGYTF. For the CDR3, the DNA is TGTGCCAGCTCTCAGGCTTCAGGGAAGAATGGCTACACCTTC.

The chain's CDR3 is CASRTGRVNYGYTF. The CDR3 nucleotides are TGTGCCAGCAGGACAGGGCGTGTTAACTATGGCTACACCTTC. The rearrangement uses TRBV28 and TRBJ1-2, with 7 bases lining up with TRBD1. J was trimmed by 1 base and V by 6 bases; bases with no gene match: 5. Germline lookup yields CDR1 MDHEN and CDR2 SYDVKM. The CDR3 is made up of 14 amino acids.

The chain uses TRBV7-2 and TRBJ2-7; D not certain. The CDR3 loop spans 15 amino acids. Germline CDR1 is SGHTA and CDR2 is FQGNSA. V lost 2 bases and J lost 3, with 14 bases in between. The CDR3 here is CASSLFGLGDYEQYF. The CDR3 nucleotides are TGTGCCAGCAGCTTATTCGGTCTTGGAGACTACGAGCAGTACTTC.

The rearrangement uses TRBV6-6 and TRBJ2-7, with TRBD1 as a possible D gene (5 bases). This CDR3 region has 15 residues. Germline V gene sequence: CDR1 MNHNY, CDR2 SVGAGI (reference sequence). Trimming removed 5 bases at V and 6 bases at J, with 20 bases between. For the CDR3, the DNA is TGTGCCAGCAGTCCCTATTCGACAGCCTCGAGCGAGCAGTACTTC. It is translated as CASSPYSTASSEQYF.

The rearrangement joins TRBV19 to TRBJ1-2; 9 nucleotides align to TRBD1. Germline-derived CDR1 and CDR2 are LNHDA and SQIVND (reference sequence). The CDR3 totals 14 residues. The V segment lost 4 bases and the J segment 2 bases; nucleotides outside the gene matches: 2. In DNA, the CDR3 is TGTGCCAGTAGTACAGGGACAGGGAACTATGGCTACACCTTC. Its translation: CASSTGTGNYGYTF.

The chain carries TRBV7-2 and TRBJ1-2; 7 nucleotides align to TRBD1. J was trimmed by 2 bases and V by 4 bases; bases with no gene match: 13. CDR3 size: 17 residues. Germline CDR1 reads SGHTA; CDR2 reads FQGNSA. The CDR3 loop reads CASSSRDRQKTNYGYTF. CDR3 bases: TGTGCCAGCAGCTCCCGGGACAGACAAAAGACAAACTATGGCTACACCTTC.

The J gene is TRBJ1-4, the V gene TRBV27; 7 bases are a match to TRBD1. V trimming: 5 bases; J trimming: 6 bases; junction bases outside the gene matches: 18. CDR3 length: 18 residues. Germline loops: CDR1 MNHEY, CDR2 SMNVEV (reference sequence). In DNA, the CDR3 is TGTGCCAGCAGTAGAAAAAAAAGTATACAGGGGTTGGATGAAAAACTGTTTTTT. Translating it yields CASSRKKSIQGLDEKLFF.

DNA for the CDR3: TGTGCCAGTAGTACATTAGCGGGAGGGGGGACAGATACGCAGTATTTT. This sequence encodes CASSTLAGGGTDTQYF. The gene calls are TRBV19 and TRBJ2-3, with TRBD2 identical over 11 bases. Trimming removed 4 bases from V and 3 bases from J; junction bases left unmatched: 6. The length of the CDR3 is 16 residues. Germline V lookup: CDR1 LNHDA, CDR2 SQIVND (reference sequence). Drawing the rest from reference TRBV19 and TRBJ2-3, the complete variable domain is DGGITQSPKYLFRKEGQNVTLSCEQNLNHDAMYWYRQDPGQGLRLIYYSQIVNDFQKGDIAEGYSVSREKKESFPLTVTSAQKNPTAFYLCASSTLAGGGTDTQYFGPGTRLTVL.

The chain is built from TRBV7-9 and TRBJ2-2; D is perhaps TRBD1 (6 bases). Germline values: CDR1 SEHNR, CDR2 FQNEAQ (reference sequence). V was pared by 1 base and J by 5 bases, with 11 bases between. There are 15 residues in the CDR3. The CDR3 loop reads CASSLEQGWTGELFF. In DNA form, the CDR3 reads TGTGCCAGCAGCTTAGAACAGGGATGGACCGGGGAGCTGTTTTTT.

This chain joins TRBV2 and TRBJ2-3; 9 nucleotides line up with TRBD2. The CDR3 has 16 residues. V lost 5 bases, J lost 6 bases, and 12 bases stayed unmatched. CDR1 and CDR2 from the germline V gene are SNHLY and FYNNEI. The CDR3 nucleotides are TGTGCCAGCAGTACTCAGGGTAGCGGGAGCCATGATACGCAGTATTTT. Its protein is CASSTQGSGSHDTQYF.

The chain recombines TRBV21-1 with TRBJ2-2; the table's D call, TRBD1, has no DNA check behind it. TRBV21-1 is listed as a pseudogene. The CDR3 spans 15 residues. The CDR3 DNA sequence: TGTGCCAGCAGCAATGTCCTCAGGGCCACCGGGGAGCTGTTTTTT. Its translation: CASSNVLRATGELFF.